This is a list of T cell receptor beta chains from one sample in a study of CD8+ T cells in alopecia areata. Sequencing used immunoSEQ multiplex PCR; TCRdb keeps in-frame clones, though not all of them. The table lists under 350,000 clones, 58% of them singletons. The sample was CD4+ T cells sorted from blood, taken at week 24, from a patient treated with tofacitinib. The receptor source for this set is a human donor with alopecia areata. Each CDR3 is given with its conserved first and last residue. The D gene is left open where the match is weak. Clone sizes are given selectively: once, few, many, or a class where the clone is expanded.

len: 18; v_gene: TRBV7-2; j_gene: TRBJ2-4; d_gene: TRBD2; abundance: NA; CDR3nt: TGTGCCAGCAGCTCGGCCGGGGCGGGGGGACCGAGTGGTGACATTCAGTACTTC; CDR3aa: CASSSAGAGGPSGDIQYF
len: 12; v_gene: TRBV6-5; j_gene: TRBJ1-1; d_gene: NA; abundance: NA; CDR3nt: TGTGCCAGCAGTTTCCCCGACAGGGAAGCTTTCTTT; CDR3aa: CASSFPDREAFF
len: 16; v_gene: TRBV7-6; j_gene: TRBJ2-3; d_gene: TRBD2; abundance: few; CDR3nt: TGTGCCAGCAGCCTACTAGCGGGGTCTAACACAGATACGCAGTATTTT; CDR3aa: CASSLLAGSNTDTQYF
len: 12; v_gene: TRBV29-1; j_gene: TRBJ2-7; d_gene: TRBD2; abundance: NA; CDR3nt: TGCAGCGGCGGGAGAAGCTCCTACGAGCAGTACTTC; CDR3aa: CSGGRSSYEQYF
len: 18; v_gene: TRBV4-1; j_gene: TRBJ2-1; d_gene: TRBD2; abundance: few; CDR3nt: TGCGCCAGCAGCCAAGGTGGACAGAGGGACCCGGGGGGGAATGAGCAGTTCTTC; CDR3aa: CASSQGGQRDPGGNEQFF
len: 16; v_gene: TRBV5-1; j_gene: TRBJ2-5; d_gene: TRBD2; abundance: NA; CDR3nt: TGCGCCAGCAGCAGGGAAACTAGCGGAGGCCAAGAGACCCAGTACTTC; CDR3aa: CASSRETSGGQETQYF
len: 12; v_gene: TRBV6-1; j_gene: TRBJ1-1; d_gene: NA; abundance: NA; CDR3nt: TGTGCCAGCAGTGAAAGGCGAGGCCCAGCTTTCTTT; CDR3aa: CASSERRGPAFF
len: 15; v_gene: TRBV4-3; j_gene: TRBJ2-1; d_gene: NA; abundance: few; CDR3nt: TGCGCCAGCAGCCAACGGAACGTAGGGCACAATGAGCAGTTCTTC; CDR3aa: CASSQRNVGHNEQFF
len: 13; v_gene: TRBV5-1; j_gene: TRBJ2-7; d_gene: NA; abundance: NA; CDR3nt: TGCGCCAGCAGCTTGGGACAGCGCTACGAGCAGTACTTC; CDR3aa: CASSLGQRYEQYF
len: 15; v_gene: TRBV2; j_gene: TRBJ1-2; d_gene: NA; abundance: NA; CDR3nt: TGTGCCAGCAGTGAAGAAGGGACGAGCCCTTATGGCTACACCTTC; CDR3aa: CASSEEGTSPYGYTF
len: 14; v_gene: TRBV15; j_gene: TRBJ2-6; d_gene: NA; abundance: NA; CDR3nt: TGTGCCACCAGCAGAAGCTCTGGGGCCAACGTCCTGACTTTC; CDR3aa: CATSRSSGANVLTF
len: 11; v_gene: TRBV19; j_gene: TRBJ1-1; d_gene: NA; abundance: few; CDR3nt: TGTGCCAGTATCCGGAACACTGAAGCTTTCTTT; CDR3aa: CASIRNTEAFF
len: 14; v_gene: TRBV7-6; j_gene: TRBJ2-5; d_gene: NA; abundance: NA; CDR3nt: TGTGCCAGCAGCTTATCTGGACCCCAAGAGACCCAGTACTTC; CDR3aa: CASSLSGPQETQYF
len: 17; v_gene: TRBV4-2; j_gene: TRBJ2-5; d_gene: TRBD1; abundance: NA; CDR3nt: TGTGCCAGCAGCCAAGATCCCGGGACAGGGGTGGGAGAGACCCAGTACTTC; CDR3aa: CASSQDPGTGVGETQYF
len: 13; v_gene: TRBV11-2; j_gene: TRBJ1-1; d_gene: TRBD1; abundance: NA; CDR3nt: TGTGCCAGCAGCTTAGGGACAGGGACTGAAGCTTTCTTT; CDR3aa: CASSLGTGTEAFF
len: 16; v_gene: TRBV27; j_gene: TRBJ2-5; d_gene: TRBD2; abundance: NA; CDR3nt: TGTGCCAGCAGTTTCCGGGGACTAAAAAAAGAAGAGACCCAGTACTTC; CDR3aa: CASSFRGLKKEETQYF
len: 14; v_gene: TRBV7-7; j_gene: TRBJ2-5; d_gene: NA; abundance: NA; CDR3nt: TGTGCTAGCAGCCGCGGGACAGAACAAGAGACCCAGTACTTC; CDR3aa: CASSRGTEQETQYF
len: 14; v_gene: TRBV28; j_gene: TRBJ1-1; d_gene: NA; abundance: NA; CDR3nt: TGTGCCAGCAGTGAGGGACGTACGAACACTGAAGCTTTCTTT; CDR3aa: CASSEGRTNTEAFF
len: 13; v_gene: TRBV19; j_gene: TRBJ1-1; d_gene: TRBD1; abundance: few; CDR3nt: TGTGCCAGTAGTTCAACAGGGGGCGGTGAAGCTTTCTTT; CDR3aa: CASSSTGGGEAFF
len: 13; v_gene: TRBV7-9; j_gene: TRBJ1-2; d_gene: NA; abundance: NA; CDR3nt: TGTGCCAGCAGCCGAACAGGGCTGGATGGCTACACCTTC; CDR3aa: CASSRTGLDGYTF
len: 15; v_gene: TRBV7-2; j_gene: TRBJ1-2; d_gene: TRBD1; abundance: NA; CDR3nt: TGTGCCAGCAGCTTAGTAACAGGGGGCTCGGGTGGCTACACCTTC; CDR3aa: CASSLVTGGSGGYTF
len: 14; v_gene: TRBV29-1; j_gene: TRBJ1-5; d_gene: TRBD1; abundance: NA; CDR3nt: TGCAGCGTTGAAGAGACAGGGCTCAATCAGCCCCAGCATTTT; CDR3aa: CSVEETGLNQPQHF
len: 13; v_gene: TRBV19; j_gene: TRBJ1-1; d_gene: NA; abundance: NA; CDR3nt: TGTGCCAGTAGTATATCCCTGATCACTGAAGCTTTCTTT; CDR3aa: CASSISLITEAFF
len: 15; v_gene: TRBV9; j_gene: TRBJ2-7; d_gene: NA; abundance: NA; CDR3nt: TGTGCCAGCTCCTATGGGGCAGGTGATTCCTACGAGCAGTACTTC; CDR3aa: CASSYGAGDSYEQYF